This TCR beta chain was recovered during a study of blood T cell repertoires in COVID-19. For the study at large: T cells, B-cell-depleted T cells, or PBMCs provided the cDNA or gDNA that served as material.

There are 14 residues in the CDR3. The V end lost 3 bases, the J end lost 5 bases, and 11 bases lay between the germline ends. Per germline, CDR1 LGHNA and CDR2 YNFKEQ. Original data processing: Researchers report that nucleated cell counts were estimated from reference gene primer amplification. The assay was immunoSEQ multiplex PCR, and TCRdb's table has in-frame clones only and misses some. For V, J and clone size, that table is used; D and trimming come from the DNA. The data show about 130,000 clones, around 81% seen once. This receptor was identified in a woman between 45 and 65 years old with acute or convalescent COVID-19. The chain has TRBV4-2 and TRBJ1-5; D might be TRBD1 (5 bases). The sequenced sample consisted of peripheral blood. CDR3 amino acids: CASSQGIGDQPQHF. DNA for the CDR3: TGTGCCAGCAGCCAGGGGATAGGGGATCAGCCCCAGCATTTT.